Below are 7 T cell receptor beta chains sequenced from a single sample in a study of cytomegalovirus exposure and HLA in healthy donors. 60 Vbeta and 13 Jbeta primers were used in PCR. Clones were read by immunoSEQ multiplex PCR, and TCRdb kept only the in-frame ones, dropping some. The table includes fewer than 350,000 clones, roughly 89% detected once. The source material was PBMCs. The receptors were gathered from a woman under 30 in good health and CMV-seronegative.

The chain has TRBV23-1 and TRBJ2-2; D is unresolved. TRBV23-1 is an ORF; its function is uncertain. CDR3 length: 15 residues. V dropped 1 base and J dropped 4 bases, with 10 bases sitting between them. CDR3 sequence reads: CASSQCPPGTGELFF. CDR3 sequence (DNA): TGCGCCAGCAGTCAATGCCCCCCGGGCACCGGGGAGCTGTTTTTT.

This sequence joins TRBV11-2 and TRBJ2-1, with D unclear. Trimming removed 1 base at V and 7 bases at J, with 8 bases between. Germline loops: CDR1 SGHAT, CDR2 FQNNGV. CDR3 length equals 13 residues. As DNA, the CDR3 is TGTGCCAGCAGCTTAGGTATTAGTAATGAGCAGTTCTTC. This sequence encodes CASSLGISNEQFF.

The rearrangement links TRBV5-5 to TRBJ1-1, with D unresolved. The CDR3 runs to 14 residues. Germline V lookup: CDR1 SGHKS, CDR2 YYEKEE (reference sequence). The germline V and J ends were trimmed by 0 bases and 5 bases, with 11 bases remaining between them. The CDR3 loop is CASSLDPGRTEAFF. CDR3 nucleotides: TGTGCCAGCAGCTTGGACCCCGGCAGGACTGAAGCTTTCTTT.

The rearrangement links TRBV13 to TRBJ2-1; 10 bases are a match to TRBD2. Per the germline V gene, CDR1 is PRHDT and CDR2 is FYEKMQ (reference sequence). The CDR3 is 17 amino acids. V lost 5 bases, J lost 12 bases, and 19 bases stayed unmatched. In nucleotides, the CDR3 is TGTGCCAGCAGCCCGCGGGGAAGCGGGGGGGTGAACGGTAGGCAGTTCTTC. Amino acids: CASSPRGSGGVNGRQFF.

J is TRBJ1-1 and V is TRBV7-6, with D unclear. There are 15 residues in the CDR3. Germline V lookup: CDR1 SGHVS, CDR2 FNYEAQ. V was cut by 4 bases and J by 1 base, with 13 bases left in between. DNA of the CDR3: TGTGCCAGCAGCTCCCCGCCGGAGGGGAACACTGAAGCTTTCTTT. It specifies CASSSPPEGNTEAFF.

The table lists this clone with a count of one. This chain uses TRBV6-1 with TRBJ1-5, with 7 nucleotides matching TRBD1. The junction had 12 bases not matched to a gene; V was cut back by 3 bases and J by 7 bases. The germline gives CDR1 MNHNS, CDR2 SASEGT. This CDR3 spans 16 amino acids. This CDR3 is CASSDTETGFWQPQHF. In DNA, the CDR3 is TGTGCCAGCAGTGATACCGAGACAGGGTTTTGGCAGCCCCAGCATTTT.

As for this clone: The same CDR3 can be traced to other DNA sequences in this sample. This chain uses TRBV29-1 with TRBJ2-7; possibly TRBD1 for D (6 bases). The V and J ends lost 5 bases and 4 bases respectively, with 12 bases between them. This CDR3 contains 12 residues. Germline V gene lookup returns CDR1 SQVTM and CDR2 ANQGSEA. Written as DNA, the CDR3 is TGCAGCGTTCGCGACAGGAGTTACGAGCAGTACTTC. Its protein product is CSVRDRSYEQYF.